Reported below is one T cell receptor beta chain. Using two-round multiplex PCR, the authors amplified TCR beta CDR3 from genomic DNA. It was primers specific to each TRBV and TRBJ gene that first-round PCR used. TCRdb re-called the multiplex PCR reads through MiXCR, storing one row per CDR3 protein. Here the sample spans fewer than 20,000 distinct CDR3 sequences, around three fifths being singletons. The record originates from a study of prognosis after radiotherapy for stage I lung cancer. About the research overall: Histologically, the tumors comprised squamous cell carcinoma in seven patients and adenocarcinoma in around 11. With stereotactic body radiotherapy, no patient received any concurrent therapy.

The germline CDR1 and CDR2 sequences are MNHNS and SASEGT. The CDR3 length is 15 residues. Losses at the gene ends were 4 bases for V and 2 bases for J; bases not matched to a gene: 6. This sequence joins TRBV6-1 and TRBJ2-3, with TRBD2 identical over 7 bases. Sequencing was performed on PBMCs, taken before or after stereotactic body radiation therapy (not recorded which). The receptor was derived from a donor aged 50 or older with non-small cell lung cancer. This chain's CDR3 is CASSALAVNTDTQYF. The CDR3 coding sequence is TGTGCCAGCAGTGCCCTAGCGGTTAACACAGATACGCAGTATTTT.